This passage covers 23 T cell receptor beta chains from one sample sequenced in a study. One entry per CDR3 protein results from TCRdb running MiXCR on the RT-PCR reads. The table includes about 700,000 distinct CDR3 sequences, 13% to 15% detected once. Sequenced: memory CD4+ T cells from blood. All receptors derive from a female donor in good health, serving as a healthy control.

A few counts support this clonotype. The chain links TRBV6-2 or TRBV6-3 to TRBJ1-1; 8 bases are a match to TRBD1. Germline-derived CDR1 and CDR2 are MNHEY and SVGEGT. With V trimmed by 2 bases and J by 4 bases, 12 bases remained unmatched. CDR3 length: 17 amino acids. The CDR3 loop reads CASSYGGPGQGFTEAFF. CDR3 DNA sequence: TGTGCCAGCAGTTACGGTGGACCCGGACAGGGATTCACTGAAGCTTTCTTT.

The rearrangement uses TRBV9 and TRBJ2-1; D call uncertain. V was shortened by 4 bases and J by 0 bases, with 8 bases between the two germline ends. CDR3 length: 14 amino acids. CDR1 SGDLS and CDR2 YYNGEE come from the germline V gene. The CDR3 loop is CASSIRSSYNEQFF. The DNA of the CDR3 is TGTGCCAGCAGCATAAGGAGCTCCTACAATGAGCAGTTCTTC.

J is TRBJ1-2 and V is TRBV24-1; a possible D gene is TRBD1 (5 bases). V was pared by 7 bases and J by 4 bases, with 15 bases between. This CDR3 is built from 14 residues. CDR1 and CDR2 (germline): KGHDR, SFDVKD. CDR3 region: CATSDGGDSYGYTF. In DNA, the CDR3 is TGTGCCACCAGCGATGGGGGGGACTCCTATGGCTACACCTTC.

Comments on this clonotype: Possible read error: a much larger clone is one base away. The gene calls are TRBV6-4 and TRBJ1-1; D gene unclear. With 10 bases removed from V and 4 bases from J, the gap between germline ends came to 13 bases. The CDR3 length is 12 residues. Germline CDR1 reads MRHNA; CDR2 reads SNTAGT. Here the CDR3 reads CAKEQRSTEAFF. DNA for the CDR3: TGTGCCAAGGAACAGAGGAGCACTGAAGCTTTCTTT.

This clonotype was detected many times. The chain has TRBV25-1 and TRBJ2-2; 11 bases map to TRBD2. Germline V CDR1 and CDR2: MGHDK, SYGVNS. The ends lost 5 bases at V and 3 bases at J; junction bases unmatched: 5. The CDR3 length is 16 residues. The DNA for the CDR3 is TGTGCCAGCAGTCCCGGGACTAGCGGCTACACCGGGGAGCTGTTTTTT. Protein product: CASSPGTSGYTGELFF.

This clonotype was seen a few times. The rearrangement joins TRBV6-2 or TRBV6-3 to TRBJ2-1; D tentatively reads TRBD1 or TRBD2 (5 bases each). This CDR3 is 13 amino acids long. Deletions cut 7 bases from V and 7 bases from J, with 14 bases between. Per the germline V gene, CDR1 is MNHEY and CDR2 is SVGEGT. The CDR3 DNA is TGTGCCAGCACCCCCCAATGGGGGAATGAGCAGTTCTTC. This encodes CASTPQWGNEQFF.

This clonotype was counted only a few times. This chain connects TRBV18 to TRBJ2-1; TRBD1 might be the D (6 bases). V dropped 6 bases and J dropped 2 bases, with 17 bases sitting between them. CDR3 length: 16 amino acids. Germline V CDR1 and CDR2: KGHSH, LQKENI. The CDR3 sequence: CASSPPDRSAYNEQFF. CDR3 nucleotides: TGTGCCAGCTCCCCCCCTGACAGGTCCGCCTACAATGAGCAGTTCTTC.

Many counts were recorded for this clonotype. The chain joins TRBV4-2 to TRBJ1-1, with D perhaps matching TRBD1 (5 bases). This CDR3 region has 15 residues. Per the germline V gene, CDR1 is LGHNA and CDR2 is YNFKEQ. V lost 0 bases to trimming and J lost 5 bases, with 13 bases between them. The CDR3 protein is CASSQDLRGWTEAFF. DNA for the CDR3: TGTGCCAGCAGCCAAGATTTGAGGGGCTGGACTGAAGCTTTCTTT.

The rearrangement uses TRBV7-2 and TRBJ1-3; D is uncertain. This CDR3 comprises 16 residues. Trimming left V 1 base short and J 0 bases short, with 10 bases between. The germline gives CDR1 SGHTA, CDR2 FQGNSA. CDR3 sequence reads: CASSLGQRRSGNTIYF. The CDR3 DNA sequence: TGTGCCAGCAGCTTAGGTCAGAGACGCTCTGGAAACACCATATATTTT.

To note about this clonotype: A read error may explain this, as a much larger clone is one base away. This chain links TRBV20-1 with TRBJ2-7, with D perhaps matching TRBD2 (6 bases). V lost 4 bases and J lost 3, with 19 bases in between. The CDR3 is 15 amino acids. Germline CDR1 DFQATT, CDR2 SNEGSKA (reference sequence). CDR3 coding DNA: TGCAGTGCTACTAGTTTAACATGGGGGGACTACGAGCAGTACTTC. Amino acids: CSATSLTWGDYEQYF.

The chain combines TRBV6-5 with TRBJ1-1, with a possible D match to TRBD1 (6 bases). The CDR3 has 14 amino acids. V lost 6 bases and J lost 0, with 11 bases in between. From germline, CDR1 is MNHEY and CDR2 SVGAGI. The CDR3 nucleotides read TGTGCCAGCAGACCCGGGACATTGAACACTGAAGCTTTCTTT. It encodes CASRPGTLNTEAFF.

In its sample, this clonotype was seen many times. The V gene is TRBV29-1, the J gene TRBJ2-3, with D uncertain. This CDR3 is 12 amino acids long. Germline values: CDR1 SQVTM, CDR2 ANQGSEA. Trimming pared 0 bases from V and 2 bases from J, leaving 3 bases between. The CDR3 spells CSVEDPTDTQYF. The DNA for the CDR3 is TGCAGCGTTGAAGATCCCACAGATACGCAGTATTTT.

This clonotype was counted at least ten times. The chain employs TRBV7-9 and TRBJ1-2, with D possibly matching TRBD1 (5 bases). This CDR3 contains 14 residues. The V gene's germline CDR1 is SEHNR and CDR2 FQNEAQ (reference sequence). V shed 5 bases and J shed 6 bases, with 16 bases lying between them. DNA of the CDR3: TGTGCCAGCAGCATTGAAGGCTTAGGGGATGGCTACACCTTC. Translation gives CASSIEGLGDGYTF.

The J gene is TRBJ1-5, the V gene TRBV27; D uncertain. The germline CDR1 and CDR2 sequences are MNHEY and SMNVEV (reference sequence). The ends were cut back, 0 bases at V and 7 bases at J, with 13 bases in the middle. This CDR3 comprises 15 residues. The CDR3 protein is CASSLSLRGGQPQHF. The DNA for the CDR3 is TGTGCCAGCAGTTTATCGCTACGGGGTGGGCAGCCCCAGCATTTT.

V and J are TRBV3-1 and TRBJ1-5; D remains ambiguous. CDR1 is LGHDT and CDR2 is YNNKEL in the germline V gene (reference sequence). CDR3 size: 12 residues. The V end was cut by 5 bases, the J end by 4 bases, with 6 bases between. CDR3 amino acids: CASSVLNQPQHF. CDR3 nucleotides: TGTGCCAGCAGCGTCTTAAATCAGCCCCAGCATTTT.

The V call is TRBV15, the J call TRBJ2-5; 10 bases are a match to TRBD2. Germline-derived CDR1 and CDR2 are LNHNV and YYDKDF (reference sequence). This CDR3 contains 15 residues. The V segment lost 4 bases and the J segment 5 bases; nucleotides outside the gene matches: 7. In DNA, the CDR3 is TGTGCCACCAGCAAAGAGCGGGGGGGCTTTGAGACCCAGTACTTC. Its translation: CATSKERGGFETQYF.

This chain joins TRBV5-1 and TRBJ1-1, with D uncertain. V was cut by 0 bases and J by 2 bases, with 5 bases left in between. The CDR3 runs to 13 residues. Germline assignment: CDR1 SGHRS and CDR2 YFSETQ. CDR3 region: CASSLAHNTEAFF. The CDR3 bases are TGCGCCAGCAGCTTGGCACATAACACTGAAGCTTTCTTT.

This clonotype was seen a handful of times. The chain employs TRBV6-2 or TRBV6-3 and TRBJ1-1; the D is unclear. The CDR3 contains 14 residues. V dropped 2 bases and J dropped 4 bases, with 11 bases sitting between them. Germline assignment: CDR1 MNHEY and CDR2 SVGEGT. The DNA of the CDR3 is TGTGCCAGCAGTTACGCGGGTGGGTTCACTGAAGCTTTCTTT. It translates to CASSYAGGFTEAFF.

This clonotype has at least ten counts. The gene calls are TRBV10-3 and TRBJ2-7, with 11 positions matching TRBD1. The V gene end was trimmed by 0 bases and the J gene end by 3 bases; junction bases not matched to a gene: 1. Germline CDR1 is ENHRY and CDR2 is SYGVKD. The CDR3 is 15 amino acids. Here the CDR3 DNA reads TGTGCCATCAGTGAGTCGGACAGGGGGCACTACGAGCAGTACTTC. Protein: CAISESDRGHYEQYF.

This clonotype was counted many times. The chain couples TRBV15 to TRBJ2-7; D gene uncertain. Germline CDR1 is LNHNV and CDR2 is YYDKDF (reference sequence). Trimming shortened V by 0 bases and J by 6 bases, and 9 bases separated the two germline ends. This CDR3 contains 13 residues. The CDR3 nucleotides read TGTGCCACCAGCAGAGATTACGGGCTCGAGCAGTACTTC. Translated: CATSRDYGLEQYF.

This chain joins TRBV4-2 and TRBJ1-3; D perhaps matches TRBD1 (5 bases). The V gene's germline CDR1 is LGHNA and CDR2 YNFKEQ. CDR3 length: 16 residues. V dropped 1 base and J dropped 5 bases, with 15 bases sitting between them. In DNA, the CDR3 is TGTGCCAGCAGCCAAGTGGAAGAGCAGGGCAGAAACACCATATATTTT. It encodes CASSQVEEQGRNTIYF.

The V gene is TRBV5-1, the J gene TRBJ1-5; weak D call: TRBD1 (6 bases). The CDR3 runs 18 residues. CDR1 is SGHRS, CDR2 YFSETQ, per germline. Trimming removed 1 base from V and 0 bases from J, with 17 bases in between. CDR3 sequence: CASSLPKGQTYSNQPQHF. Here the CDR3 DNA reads TGCGCCAGCAGCTTGCCGAAAGGACAGACATATAGCAATCAGCCCCAGCATTTT.

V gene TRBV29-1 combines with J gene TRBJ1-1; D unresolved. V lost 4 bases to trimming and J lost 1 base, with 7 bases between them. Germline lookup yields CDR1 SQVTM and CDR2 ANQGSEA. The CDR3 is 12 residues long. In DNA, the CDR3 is TGCAGCGTTGGTCTGGGGAACACTGAAGCTTTCTTT. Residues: CSVGLGNTEAFF.